One sample yielded the 13 T cell receptor beta chains listed below, sequenced in a study of shared clonotypes between healthy human individuals. Assay used: immunoSEQ multiplex PCR; TCRdb lists only in-frame clones, some missing. The table shows about 2,500,000 clones, with just over 90% occurring only once. The sequenced sample was naive CD4+ T cells sorted from blood. Subset here: CD45RA+ positively selected. The receptors stem from a man between 18 and 35 years old in good health.

In this sample, this clone turned up a few times. V gene TRBV28 combines with J gene TRBJ1-5; TRBD1 might be the D (6 bases). The CDR3 is made up of 16 amino acids. Trimming took off 7 bases at V and 0 bases at J, with 16 bases between the two ends. The V gene's germline CDR1 is MDHEN and CDR2 SYDVKM. The chain's CDR3 is CASIPGTPSSNQPQHF. CDR3 DNA: TGTGCCAGCATCCCCGGGACACCGTCTAGCAATCAGCCCCAGCATTTT.

Comments on this clone: The junction shows a germline mismatch at one end, possibly a read error. The chain couples TRBV7-7 to TRBJ2-1; possible D gene TRBD2, 6 bases. The length of the CDR3 is 15 residues. The germline V gene encodes CDR1 SSHAT and CDR2 FNYEAQ (reference sequence). The CDR3 DNA reads TGTGCTAGCAGCTTAGGGACTTCCCCTTGGAATGAGCAGTTCTTC. This codes for CASSLGTSPWNEQFF.

CDR3 in amino acids: CASSPGGGREETQYF. Written as DNA, the CDR3 is TGTGCCAGCAGTCCAGGGGGGGGCAGGGAAGAGACCCAGTACTTC. The rearrangement joins TRBV6-6 to TRBJ2-5; D tentatively reads TRBD1 or TRBD2 (7 bases each). The V and J ends lost 5 bases and 3 bases respectively, with 16 bases between them. Per the germline V gene, CDR1 is MNHNY and CDR2 is SVGAGI (reference sequence). The CDR3 totals 15 residues.

The J gene is TRBJ1-2, the V gene TRBV5-1; a weak D match, TRBD1 (5 bases). This CDR3 has 15 residues. Trimming left V 4 bases short and J 7 bases short, with 20 bases between. CDR1 is SGHRS, CDR2 YFSETQ, per germline. The CDR3 reads CASSVLSGGEGGYTF. The CDR3 bases are TGCGCCAGCAGCGTGCTCTCCGGGGGAGAAGGTGGCTACACCTTC.

The rearrangement uses TRBV15 and TRBJ1-2; D is unresolved. Germline CDR1 LNHNV, CDR2 YYDKDF (reference sequence). The CDR3 contains 16 residues. V lost 0 bases to trimming and J lost 8 bases, with 19 bases between them. The CDR3, as DNA: TGTGCCACCAGCAGAGATGGAGTAGGAGCGGGCGGAGGCTACACCTTC. Translated, it gives CATSRDGVGAGGGYTF.

The genes are TRBV4-3 and TRBJ2-5; the D is unclear. The CDR3 is made up of 17 amino acids. The V end was cut by 0 bases, the J end by 5 bases, with 19 bases between. The germline V gene has CDR1 LGHNA and CDR2 YSLEER. For the CDR3, the DNA is TGCGCCAGCAGCCAAGATGCTCTGGAGTGGGTCCCGGAGACCCAGTACTTC. It encodes CASSQDALEWVPETQYF.

CDR3 residues: CASSPRQGLSVPTNEKLFF. CDR3 bases: TGTGCCAGCTCACCTAGGCAGGGCCTCTCCGTCCCAACTAATGAAAAACTGTTTTTT. The chain couples TRBV18 to TRBJ1-4, with a possible D match to TRBD1 (5 bases). This CDR3 has 19 amino acids. The germline V gene has CDR1 KGHSH and CDR2 LQKENI. Deletions cut 3 bases from V and 0 bases from J, with 20 bases between.

The J gene is TRBJ2-7, the V gene TRBV29-1; D perhaps matches TRBD2 (6 bases). The CDR3 has 12 residues. The germline CDR1 and CDR2 sequences are SQVTM and ANQGSEA. Trimming cost V 4 bases and J 2 bases, with 9 bases left between them. The CDR3 region has the DNA TGCAGCGTTGCACAGCGGGCCTACGAGCAGTACTTC. It encodes CSVAQRAYEQYF.

Remarks on this clone: Other DNA sequences in this sample translate to the same CDR3. CDR3 nucleotides: TGCGCCAGCAGCCAAACGGGCAGTAATGAAAAACTGTTTTTT. Protein product: CASSQTGSNEKLFF. The gene calls are TRBV4-1 and TRBJ1-4; no definite D call. From germline, CDR1 is MGHRA and CDR2 YSYEKL. Between the trimmed V and J ends, which lost 2 bases and 4 bases, there was a span of 8 bases. The CDR3 covers 14 residues.

As concerns this clone: Other DNA sequences in this sample translate to the same CDR3. The genes are TRBV7-2 and TRBJ1-1; D gene ambiguous. The CDR3 is 13 residues long. The germline CDR1 and CDR2 sequences are SGHTA and FQGNSA. Trimming took off 5 bases at V and 0 bases at J, with 7 bases between the two ends. The CDR3 DNA sequence: TGTGCCAGCAGCAGTCGAGTGAACACTGAAGCTTTCTTT. It yields the protein CASSSRVNTEAFF.

V is TRBV2 and J is TRBJ2-1; D tentatively fits TRBD1 or TRBD2 (5 bases each). The CDR3 length is 15 residues. Deletions cut 8 bases from V and 9 bases from J, with 23 bases between. The V gene's germline CDR1 is SNHLY and CDR2 FYNNEI. The CDR3 protein is CASGQREAPLGEQFF. The CDR3 DNA follows: TGTGCCAGCGGACAACGGGAAGCCCCTTTGGGTGAGCAGTTCTTC.

This sequence joins TRBV7-9 and TRBJ2-1, with TRBD1 matching over 10 bases. Germline V gene sequence: CDR1 SEHNR, CDR2 FQNEAQ (reference sequence). The CDR3 length is 15 residues. J lost 5 bases, V lost 5 bases, and 6 bases had no gene match. The CDR3 nucleotides read TGTGCCAGCAGCCCGACCGGGACAGGGGACAATGAGCAGTTCTTC. Translation gives CASSPTGTGDNEQFF.

The chain employs TRBV9 and TRBJ2-3, with D unresolved. The germline V gene encodes CDR1 SGDLS and CDR2 YYNGEE. V shed 0 bases and J shed 5 bases, with 7 bases lying between them. The CDR3 covers 13 residues. This chain's CDR3 is CASSVDSLDTQYF. The DNA for the CDR3 is TGTGCCAGCAGCGTAGATAGTTTAGATACGCAGTATTTT.